This T cell receptor beta chain was identified during a study of CD8 T cells in Susac syndrome. Trimming pared 4 bases from V and 0 bases from J, leaving 9 bases between. The germline CDR1 and CDR2 sequences are GTSNPN and SVGIG (reference sequence). This CDR3 has 13 amino acids. The authors reverse transcribed roughly 0.5 to 1 ug RNA with random hexamers. TCRdb re-derived calls from the immunoSEQ multiplex PCR reads in MiXCR, one entry per CDR3 protein. The sample includes roughly 180,000 distinct CDR3 sequences, just under 95% of them seen just once. The chain couples TRBV30 to TRBJ1-1; no clear D. This TCR derives from a human donor in good health. The sequenced material came from CD4+ T cells from PBMCs. DNA of the CDR3: TGTGCCTGGAATTCGGGGATGAACACTGAAGCTTTCTTT. It yields the protein CAWNSGMNTEAFF.